These T cell receptor beta chains were read from a single sample in a study of quantifying T cell responses using KT2 cells. TCRdb itself ran the UMI-ligation and nested PCR reads through MiXCR, one entry per CDR3 protein. This sample carries 40,000 to 50,000 distinct CDR3 sequences, about 15% of them seen once, and the ten largest clones take around two fifths. Source material: PBMCs spiked with cells of the T cell clone KT2. The receptors were gathered from a human donor. Both conserved end residues are part of each CDR3. The D gene is left open where the match is weak. Only some rows state a clone size, as once, few, many or a class for expanded clones.

V: TRBV5-6
size: NA
J: TRBJ2-5
D: NA
DNA: TGTGCCAGCAGAACCTCCGGGCGCCGAAGCGAGTACTTC
CDR3: CASRTSGRRSEYF

V: TRBV6-5
size: few
J: TRBJ1-2
D: TRBD1
DNA: TGTGCCAGCAGTCTTGGACAGGTTGACGGCTATGGCTACACCTTC
CDR3: CASSLGQVDGYGYTF

V: TRBV7-2
size: few
J: TRBJ2-3
D: NA
DNA: TGTGCCAGCAGCTTAGTTGGGAGTCTAGATACGCAGTATTTT
CDR3: CASSLVGSLDTQYF

V: TRBV4-1
size: NA
J: TRBJ2-2
D: NA
DNA: TGCGCCAGCAGCCAGTGGGGGACCGGGGAGCTGTTTTTT
CDR3: CASSQWGTGELFF

V: TRBV20-1
size: NA
J: TRBJ1-6
D: NA
DNA: TGCAGTGCTAGAGCTCCTACACAACCTGCTGATTCACCCCTCCACTTT
CDR3: CSARAPTQPADSPLHF

V: TRBV29-1
size: few
J: TRBJ1-2
D: NA
DNA: TGCAGCGTTTTGGCAGATTTGGGGAGTGCTAACTATGGCTACACCTTC
CDR3: CSVLADLGSANYGYTF

V: TRBV4-1
size: few
J: TRBJ2-3
D: NA
DNA: TGCGCCAGCAGCCAACGGAGTCCTAGCACAGATACGCAGTATTTT
CDR3: CASSQRSPSTDTQYF

V: TRBV2
size: NA
J: TRBJ2-7
D: NA
DNA: TGTGCCAGCAGTGAAACGGGTTACGAGCAGTACTTC
CDR3: CASSETGYEQYF

V: TRBV30
size: many
J: TRBJ2-7
D: NA
DNA: TGTGCCTGGAGCCAGGGTGACTCCTACGAGCAGTACTTC
CDR3: CAWSQGDSYEQYF

V: TRBV6-5
size: few
J: TRBJ2-1
D: TRBD2
DNA: TGTGCCAGCAGTTTACTAGCGGGGATCAGGGGGAATGAGCAGTTCTTC
CDR3: CASSLLAGIRGNEQFF

V: TRBV5-1
size: many
J: TRBJ2-2
D: NA
DNA: TGCGCCAGCAGCTTACTCGGGGGGCCCACCGGGGAGCTGTTTTTT
CDR3: CASSLLGGPTGELFF

V: TRBV20-1
size: NA
J: TRBJ1-2
D: TRBD1
DNA: TGCAGTGCCCCGACAGGGGGCGACTATGGCTACACCTTC
CDR3: CSAPTGGDYGYTF

V: TRBV6-6
size: few
J: TRBJ2-7
D: NA
DNA: TGTGCCAGCAGTCCCCTTGGGGCTGGCTCCAGGTACGAGCAGTACTTC
CDR3: CASSPLGAGSRYEQYF

V: TRBV20-1
size: NA
J: TRBJ1-2
D: TRBD1
DNA: TGCAGTGCTCCGGACAGGGAGGTGAACTATGGCTACACCTTC
CDR3: CSAPDREVNYGYTF

V: TRBV15
size: many
J: TRBJ1-3
D: NA
DNA: TGTGCCACCAGCAGAGTGTCGGGGCAAGGAAACACCATATATTTT
CDR3: CATSRVSGQGNTIYF

V: TRBV6-1
size: few
J: TRBJ2-1
D: TRBD1
DNA: TGTGCCAGCAGTGAAGGAACAGGGGGCTCCTACAATGAGCAGTTCTTC
CDR3: CASSEGTGGSYNEQFF

V: TRBV20-1
size: NA
J: TRBJ2-7
D: TRBD1
DNA: TGCAGTGCAAACCGGGACAGCTCCTACGAGCAGTACTTC
CDR3: CSANRDSSYEQYF

V: TRBV28
size: few
J: TRBJ2-7
D: NA
DNA: TGTGCCAGCAAGGAGGACTACGAGCAGTACTTC
CDR3: CASKEDYEQYF

V: TRBV20-1
size: many
J: TRBJ1-1
D: TRBD1
DNA: TGCAGTGCTAGATCCCTTGACAGGGACACTGAAGCTTTCTTT
CDR3: CSARSLDRDTEAFF

V: TRBV6-6
size: few
J: TRBJ2-7
D: TRBD1
DNA: TGTGCCAGCAGTTCGGCAGGGGGCGGGGTGCAGTACTTC
CDR3: CASSSAGGGVQYF

V: TRBV21-1
size: many
J: TRBJ2-1
D: NA
DNA: TGTGCCAGCAGCAACCTTCGCTCGGGAGGGCAGTTCTTC
CDR3: CASSNLRSGGQFF

V: TRBV6-6
size: NA
J: TRBJ1-1
D: NA
DNA: TGTGCCAGCAGTTACTCGAGGAACGAAGCTTTCTTT
CDR3: CASSYSRNEAFF

V: TRBV20-1
size: few
J: TRBJ2-3
D: NA
DNA: TGCAGTGCTAAACTAGCAGCAACTAGCACAGATACGCAGTATTTT
CDR3: CSAKLAATSTDTQYF

V: TRBV12-5
size: NA
J: TRBJ2-2
D: NA
DNA: TGTGCTAGTGCCAACACCGGGGAGCTGTTTTTT
CDR3: CASANTGELFF

V: TRBV4-1
size: few
J: TRBJ2-7
D: NA
DNA: TGCGCCAGCAGCCAGCCTCCCAGGGGTAACGAGCAGTACTTC
CDR3: CASSQPPRGNEQYF

V: TRBV20-1
size: NA
J: TRBJ1-1
D: NA
DNA: TGCAGTGCTAGAAGACCCGGGAAGGGGACTGAAGCTTTCTTT
CDR3: CSARRPGKGTEAFF

V: TRBV3-1
size: few
J: TRBJ2-2
D: TRBD2
DNA: TGTGCCAGCAGCCAAGAACGGCTAGCGGGGAAAACCGGGGAGCTGTTTTTT
CDR3: CASSQERLAGKTGELFF

V: TRBV27
size: few
J: TRBJ2-7
D: TRBD2
DNA: TGTGCCAGCGCCCGGACTAGTGTCTACGAGCAGTACTTC
CDR3: CASARTSVYEQYF

V: TRBV4-1
size: few
J: TRBJ1-5
D: NA
DNA: TGCGCCAGCAGCCAAGATCCCCAGGTTGGTCAGCCCCAGCATTTT
CDR3: CASSQDPQVGQPQHF

V: TRBV19
size: NA
J: TRBJ1-2
D: NA
DNA: TGTGCCAGTAGATTGGTAGCTAACTATGGCTACACCTTC
CDR3: CASRLVANYGYTF

V: TRBV11-2
size: NA
J: TRBJ1-6
D: TRBD1
DNA: TGTGCCAGCAGCTTAGAGACAGGGACGAATTCACCCCTCCACTTT
CDR3: CASSLETGTNSPLHF

V: TRBV24-1
size: many
J: TRBJ2-4
D: NA
DNA: TGTGCCACCAGCCAGGGACCAGCCAAAAACATTCAGTACTTC
CDR3: CATSQGPAKNIQYF

V: TRBV7-8
size: few
J: TRBJ1-1
D: NA
DNA: TGTGCCAGCAGCTTAAGAGCGCGGGTAGGGACTGAAGCTTTCTTT
CDR3: CASSLRARVGTEAFF

V: TRBV10-2
size: NA
J: TRBJ2-7
D: NA
DNA: TGCGCCAGCCTAACTACAGGGAGAGGTGTCTACGAGCAGTACTTC
CDR3: CASLTTGRGVYEQYF

V: TRBV12-3/TRBV12-4
size: NA
J: TRBJ1-1
D: TRBD1
DNA: TGTGCCAGCAGCCGGGACAGCTACACTGAAGCTTTCTTT
CDR3: CASSRDSYTEAFF

V: TRBV29-1
size: few
J: TRBJ1-2
D: NA
DNA: TGCAGCGTTGACCTGCGGGGGCGAGGCTACACCTTC
CDR3: CSVDLRGRGYTF

V: TRBV7-3
size: many
J: TRBJ1-5
D: TRBD1
DNA: TGTGCCAGCAGCCCGACAGGGGGCTCGGATCAGCCCCAGCATTTT
CDR3: CASSPTGGSDQPQHF

V: TRBV4-1
size: NA
J: TRBJ1-2
D: TRBD1
DNA: TGCGCCAGCAGCCAAATGGGGACCGGGACAGGGACAAAGGCCTTC
CDR3: CASSQMGTGTGTKAF

V: TRBV5-1
size: few
J: TRBJ2-7
D: TRBD1
DNA: TGCGCCAGCAGCCTTGGACAGGGGTTAGCCTACGAGCAGTACTTC
CDR3: CASSLGQGLAYEQYF

V: TRBV18
size: NA
J: TRBJ2-7
D: TRBD1
DNA: TGTGCCAGCTCACCCGCGGGACAGGGACGCTCCTACGAGCAGTACTTC
CDR3: CASSPAGQGRSYEQYF

V: TRBV20-1
size: few
J: TRBJ1-5
D: NA
DNA: TGCAGTGCTGGTCAGGGGAGAGATCAGCCCCAGCAATTT
CDR3: CSAGQGRDQPQQF

V: TRBV4-1
size: many
J: TRBJ2-3
D: NA
DNA: TGCGCCAGCAGCCCCAGATCGGGAGAGGAGACAGATACGCAGTATTTT
CDR3: CASSPRSGEETDTQYF

V: TRBV20-1
size: NA
J: TRBJ2-3
D: NA
DNA: TGCAGTGCTTTCACGGGGCGGAGATTCACAGATACGCAGTATTTT
CDR3: CSAFTGRRFTDTQYF

V: TRBV5-1
size: NA
J: TRBJ2-1
D: TRBD1
DNA: TGCGCCAGCAGCCCGGGACAGGGACCACACAATGAGCAGTTCTTC
CDR3: CASSPGQGPHNEQFF

V: TRBV20-1
size: NA
J: TRBJ1-3
D: TRBD1
DNA: TGCAGTGCTAGATCTAGACCGGGACAGGGGAAATACACCATATATTTT
CDR3: CSARSRPGQGKYTIYF

V: TRBV7-2
size: few
J: TRBJ2-3
D: NA
DNA: TGTGCCAGCAGCTCCTGGGGTAGCACAGATACGCAGTATTTT
CDR3: CASSSWGSTDTQYF

V: TRBV7-8
size: few
J: TRBJ2-3
D: TRBD2
DNA: TGTGCCAGCAGCTTAGGGGGCGGGGGTAGCACAGATACGCAGTATTTT
CDR3: CASSLGGGGSTDTQYF

V: TRBV3-1
size: many
J: TRBJ2-3
D: NA
DNA: TGTGCCAGCAGCCAAATCACAGATACGCAGTATTTT
CDR3: CASSQITDTQYF

V: TRBV15
size: few
J: TRBJ2-3
D: NA
DNA: TGTGCCACCAGCAGAGTCAGGGCAGATACGCAGTATTTT
CDR3: CATSRVRADTQYF

V: TRBV6-5
size: many
J: TRBJ2-3
D: NA
DNA: TGTGCCAGCAGGAACACAGATACGCAGTATTTT
CDR3: CASRNTDTQYF

V: TRBV15
size: few
J: TRBJ2-3
D: TRBD2
DNA: TGTGCCACCAGCAGAGACGGACTAGGCACAGATACGCAGTATTTT
CDR3: CATSRDGLGTDTQYF

V: TRBV27
size: NA
J: TRBJ2-7
D: NA
DNA: TGTGCCAGCAGTACCCCCCCGGGCTACGAGCAGTACTTC
CDR3: CASSTPPGYEQYF

V: TRBV11-3
size: few
J: TRBJ2-1
D: TRBD1
DNA: TGTGCCAGCAGCTTAGCAGGGACAGGGATCGCCAATGAGCAGTTCTTC
CDR3: CASSLAGTGIANEQFF

V: TRBV2
size: NA
J: TRBJ2-7
D: TRBD2
DNA: TGTGCCAGCACCCTGGACACACTAGCGGGGGGGCAAGAGCAGTACTTC
CDR3: CASTLDTLAGGQEQYF

V: TRBV15
size: NA
J: TRBJ2-4
D: NA
DNA: TGTGCCACAGCCAAGGGGGGCGAAAACATTCAGTACTTC
CDR3: CATAKGGENIQYF